The following is a T cell receptor (beta chain) sequence with its context. Its antigen remains undetermined. Base qualities were left out, and no much larger clone turns up one base away. TCRbeta CDR3 regions were amplified from genomic DNA by means of the immunoSEQ Assay, a bias-controlled multiplex PCR. In the original analysis: Within the assay, amplification of reference gene primers was used to estimate how many nucleated cells each sample contained. To quantify the absolute abundance of each unique TCRbeta CDR3 rearrangement, sequence reads were collapsed and filtered. For each sample, productive Simpson clonality was calculated as the square root of Simpson's diversity index over productive rearrangements. Sourced from immuneACCESS, this table was stored by TCRdb with only in-frame sequences that have V and J called. A share of the clones is absent; for the studies checked, an unresolved V gene accounts for under half, and the remainder has no known explanation. V and J calls and clone size come straight from that table; D and trimming were deduced from the DNA. Across this sample there are about 280,000 clones, with around 84% seen only once. About 5% of the sample lies in the top ten.

The germline V gene yields SGHTS for CDR1 and YDEGEE for CDR2. The CDR3 runs 15 residues from the cysteine to the phenylalanine. Only the CDR3 DNA stays, 45 bases, in frame from base 1. Unmatched junction bases come to 12, with V trimmed by 4 bases and J by 10 bases. Participants in the prospective study were enrolled through a virtual design, were aged about 18 to 90 years, and lived in fewer than 30 United States geographic areas. In the prospective study, cohorts were assigned on the basis of participant-reported clinical history obtained from a screening survey and a study questionnaire. Exposed participants were defined as having been in contact with someone with a PCR-confirmed or clinician-diagnosed COVID-19 case within 2 weeks of study entry. In the prospective study, mobile phlebotomists collected whole blood, serum and a nasopharyngeal or oropharyngeal swab from each participant. Participants in the prospective study had the option to provide additional blood draws and questionnaires over a roughly two-month period. Before DNA extraction, prospective study blood samples were shipped either frozen or at room temperature.

The sample comes from a study of blood T cell repertoires in COVID-19 (dated by TCRdb to about 2020). The study in broad terms: Samples covering the acute and convalescent phases of COVID-19 were provided by collaborators in the United States, Italy and Spain. HLA class I and class II types, where available, came from metadata supplied by the sample provider rather than from assay-based typing. Subjects who had been exposed to COVID-19, were actively infected with it, or had recovered from it provided the deeply sampled blood TCRbeta repertoires that made up the dataset. The prospective study material was composed of cDNA or gDNA derived from T cells, B-cell-depleted T cells, or PBMCs. The repertoires were released in a freely available public database meant as a resource for research on the immune response to SARS-CoV-2. A de-identified subject ID, COVID-19 status, age in years and sex were almost always included in the sample metadata. The samples were drawn from two sources: the first 160 participants of the ongoing ImmuneRACE study, and 1,000 to 1,500 subjects contributed by 6 global collaborators. What the research found in general, with its limitations: The quantity of clinical and demographic metadata differed by source and by participant and was supplied without curation.

Recombination joined TRBV5-8 with TRBJ2-5; 11 nucleotides in the junction match TRBD1. Sequencing used PBMCs or T cells enriched from blood (not recorded which). The receptor was derived from a man between 40 and 49 years old who had been exposed to COVID-19. The CDR3 amino acid sequence is: CASSAGTGGGHVQYF. The DNA sequence is given as TGTGCCAGCAGCGCCGGGACAGGGGGGGGACATGTCCAGTACTTC.